Listed here are 19 T cell receptor beta chains from one sample, sequenced in a study of blood T cells in healthy people across ages (dated by TCRdb to 2015 to 2017). Libraries were prepared through 5' RACE. For sequencing, an Illumina HiSeq 2500 was employed. A second about 7 to 11 cycle PCR used a sample-barcoded 5' primer and a J-beta primer mix. TCRdb trimmed public reads at Q25 via fastp, called clones via MiXCR and kept in-frame beta chains. Rows merge per CDR3 protein into single entries with the most common DNA and genes. The sample table lists over a million distinct CDR3 sequences, roughly two fifths of them with a count of one. The ten largest clones take up around 4% of the sample. Sequences were obtained from blood. These receptors were taken from a young woman in good health.

This clonotype was seen a handful of times. The rearrangement uses TRBV12-3 or TRBV12-4 and TRBJ1-1, with unresolved D. The CDR3 totals 13 residues. Trimming cost V 6 bases and J 0 bases, with 8 bases left between them. The CDR3 bases are TGTGCCAGCAGGTCCGGGATGAACACTGAAGCTTTCTTT. Translated, it gives CASRSGMNTEAFF.

This rearrangement joins TRBV6-5 to TRBJ1-5; D unresolved. The CDR3 contains 16 residues. V lost 2 bases to trimming and J lost 1 base, with 12 bases between them. Germline V lookup: CDR1 MNHEY, CDR2 SVGAGI. The DNA for the CDR3 is TGTGCCAGCAGTTACATGGCGGGCCTGAGCAATCAGCCCCAGCATTTT. Residues: CASSYMAGLSNQPQHF.

The chain uses TRBV2 and TRBJ1-5; a possible D gene is TRBD1 (5 bases). The V and J ends lost 4 bases and 6 bases respectively, with 10 bases between them. Germline values: CDR1 SNHLY, CDR2 FYNNEI. This CDR3 is 13 amino acids long. As DNA, the CDR3 is TGTGCCAGCAGTGGCAGGGAGGTTCAGCCCCAGCATTTT. Protein: CASSGREVQPQHF.

The chain uses TRBV27 and TRBJ2-5; D possibly matches TRBD1 or TRBD2 (5 bases each). Trimming pared 4 bases from V and 11 bases from J, leaving 20 bases between. The CDR3 length is 14 residues. CDR1 is MNHEY and CDR2 is SMNVEV in the germline V gene (reference sequence). The CDR3 sequence: CASSSSPGLGEQYF. The CDR3 bases are TGTGCCAGCAGTTCATCACCGGGGCTGGGGGAGCAGTACTTC.

The chain employs TRBV7-9 and TRBJ2-7, with TRBD1 as a possible D gene (5 bases). Deletions cut 1 base from V and 12 bases from J, with 19 bases between. Looked up from germline, CDR1 is SEHNR and CDR2 is FQNEAQ (reference sequence). The CDR3 has 14 amino acids. Here the CDR3 DNA reads TGTGCCAGCAGCTTAGGGGGCAGGGCCCCCATTCGGTACTTC. As protein: CASSLGGRAPIRYF.

This clonotype is a singleton in its sample. One end of the junction fails to match germline, which may point to a read error. This chain links TRBV20-1 with TRBJ2-5, with D possibly being TRBD2 (6 bases). The CDR3 extends over 15 amino acids. Germline CDR1 reads DFQATT; CDR2 reads SNEGSKA (reference sequence). CDR3 amino acids: CGASVRYKGPETQYF. The CDR3 DNA follows: TGCGGTGCTAGCGTCAGATATAAGGGGCCAGAGACCCAGTACTTC.

The rearrangement links TRBV29-1 to TRBJ2-5; TRBD1 matches 9 bases. The V and J ends lost 4 bases and 4 bases, in that order; junction bases with no gene match: 13. This CDR3 has 16 amino acids. From germline, CDR1 is SQVTM and CDR2 ANQGSEA. DNA of the CDR3: TGCAGCGTTGGGGTAAGGGACAGGGTTGATCGAGAGACCCAGTACTTC. Translating it yields CSVGVRDRVDRETQYF. The whole variable domain, remainder taken from reference TRBV29-1 and TRBJ2-5, is SAVISQKPSRDICQRGTSLTIQCQVDSQVTMMFWYRQQPGQSLTLIATANQGSEATYESGFVIDKFPISRPNLTFSTLTVSNMSPEDSSIYLCSVGVRDRVDRETQYFGPGTRLLVL.

This chain connects TRBV25-1 to TRBJ1-1, with a tentative D call TRBD1 (6 bases). Germline CDR1 MGHDK, CDR2 SYGVNS. The germline V and J ends were trimmed by 8 bases and 0 bases, with 16 bases remaining between them. The CDR3 covers 15 residues. The CDR3 DNA follows: TGTGCCAGCTCCCGCGGGGGGCCAGTGAACACTGAAGCTTTCTTT. The encoded protein is CASSRGGPVNTEAFF.

This chain connects TRBV6-2 or TRBV6-3 to TRBJ2-4, with TRBD1 matching 7 bases. This CDR3 is 17 amino acids long. Germline loops: CDR1 MNHEY, CDR2 SVGEGT. V was clipped by 2 bases and J by 0 bases; unmatched bases: 7. The CDR3 spells CASSYRDRYLAKNIQYF. As DNA, the CDR3 is TGTGCCAGCAGTTACCGGGACAGATACTTAGCCAAAAACATTCAGTACTTC.

Concerning this clonotype itself: As the CDR3 is not closed by the conserved phenylalanine or tryptophan, this likely results from a read error. The V call is TRBV12-3 or TRBV12-4, the J call TRBJ2-3; 9 bases map to TRBD2. This CDR3 contains 14 residues. V lost 4 bases, J lost 2 bases, and 1 base stayed unmatched. The CDR3 bases are TGTGCCAGCAGTTCGGGACTAGCCACAGATACGCAGTATTCT. Translated: CASSSGLATDTQYS.

This chain uses TRBV2 with TRBJ2-5; D not certain. The CDR3 runs 11 residues. CDR1 SNHLY and CDR2 FYNNEI come from the germline V gene. Trimming cost V 3 bases and J 13 bases, with 12 bases left between them. CDR3 nucleotide sequence: TGTGCCAGCAGTGAGGAAGTAGCAGGGTACTTC. Protein sequence: CASSEEVAGYF.

This clonotype turned up a few times. This chain links TRBV12-3 or TRBV12-4 with TRBJ2-3; D is possibly TRBD2 (5 bases). This CDR3 is 13 amino acids long. Trimming pared 11 bases from V and 5 bases from J, leaving 17 bases between. Here the CDR3 DNA reads TGTGCCGGACGCCGGAGAGGGAGAGATACGCAGTATTTT. As protein: CAGRRRGRDTQYF.

The chain recombines TRBV28 with TRBJ2-1; 10 bases align to TRBD1. Trimming at V came to 5 bases and at J to 5 bases, leaving 3 bases not matched to a gene. Germline CDR1 reads MDHEN; CDR2 reads SYDVKM. The CDR3 covers 14 residues. CDR3 coding DNA: TGTGCCAGCAGTCGGACAGGGGGTAACAATGAGCAGTTCTTC. It codes for CASSRTGGNNEQFF.

This clonotype appeared a few times. J is TRBJ1-4 and V is TRBV30, with D perhaps matching TRBD1 (5 bases). The germline gives CDR1 GTSNPN, CDR2 SVGIG (reference sequence). This CDR3 contains 14 residues. V dropped 2 bases and J dropped 0 bases, with 7 bases sitting between them. Here the CDR3 DNA reads TGTGCCTGGAGTTTGACAGCAACTAATGAAAAACTGTTTTTT. It codes for CAWSLTATNEKLFF.

This clonotype was seen more than once but under ten times. This CDR3 reads CSARDRGIDYGYTF. The CDR3 DNA is TGCAGTGCTAGAGACCGGGGGATTGACTATGGCTACACCTTC. This chain connects TRBV20-1 to TRBJ1-2, with TRBD1 as a possible D gene (5 bases). Trimming shortened V by 0 bases and J by 3 bases, and 11 bases separated the two germline ends. Germline CDR1 and CDR2: DFQATT and SNEGSKA (reference sequence). This CDR3 region has 14 residues.

CDR3 coding DNA: TGTGCCAGCAGTCTCACAGGGGGCGCATCCGACGAGCAGTACTTC. It is translated as CASSLTGGASDEQYF. The V and J genes are TRBV27 and TRBJ2-7, with 9 bases aligning to TRBD1. The J segment lost 5 bases and the V segment lost 5 bases, leaving 10 bases of the junction unmatched. CDR1 and CDR2 from the germline V gene are MNHEY and SMNVEV (reference sequence). The CDR3 contains 15 residues.

The chain carries TRBV19 and TRBJ1-1, with D possibly TRBD1 on 6 matching bases. The CDR3 extends over 16 amino acids. The germline V gene encodes CDR1 LNHDA and CDR2 SQIVND (reference sequence). Trimming pared 3 bases from V and 1 base from J, leaving 15 bases between. CDR3 nucleotide sequence: TGTGCCAGTAGTATCATCCTCCGGGGGCAGAACACTGAAGCTTTCTTT. Translating it yields CASSIILRGQNTEAFF. Drawing the rest from reference TRBV19 and TRBJ1-1, the complete variable domain is DGGITQSPKYLFRKEGQNVTLSCEQNLNHDAMYWYRQDPGQGLRLIYYSQIVNDFQKGDIAEGYSVSREKKESFPLTVTSAQKNPTAFYLCASSIILRGQNTEAFFGQGTRLTVV.

This clonotype was observed once. The J gene is TRBJ2-1, the V gene TRBV12-3 or TRBV12-4; 9 bases map to TRBD1. The J call is in doubt because the DNA end fits TRBJ2-7 better. The CDR3 sequence is 19 residues long. CDR3 sequence reads: CASSYKPLHRGQHYNEQYF. CDR3 nucleotide sequence: TGTGCCAGCAGTTACAAACCGCTCCACAGGGGGCAACACTACAATGAGCAGTACTTC.

The J gene is TRBJ1-1, the V gene TRBV29-1; the match to TRBD1 covers 8 bases. Germline lookup yields CDR1 SQVTM and CDR2 ANQGSEA. The CDR3 has 14 residues. J was trimmed by 6 bases and V by 6 bases; bases with no gene match: 12. The CDR3 sequence: CSVSRRTGHAEAFF. For the CDR3, the DNA is TGCAGCGTGTCTCGTAGGACAGGGCATGCTGAAGCTTTCTTT.